These T cell receptor beta chains were read from a single sample in a study of blood T cells in healthy people across ages. TCRdb reprocessed the 5' RACE reads via MiXCR and lists one record per CDR3 protein. The table includes fewer than 800,000 distinct CDR3 sequences, approximately 21% detected once. Sequenced sample: blood. The receptors were sampled from a man between 65 and 85 years old in good health. Each CDR3 is given with its conserved first and last residue. Fields, in order: J gene, V gene, D gene, clone size, CDR3 protein, CDR3 DNA. The D gene is left open where the match is weak. Clone size is stated in some rows and not others, as once, few, many or a class when expanded.

>TRBJ2-5|TRBV12-5|TRBD2|few
CASARSGSRETQYF
TGTGCTAGTGCCCGGAGCGGGAGCAGGGAGACCCAGTACTTC
>TRBJ2-7|TRBV6-2/TRBV6-3|.|once
CASSRMISGSSYEQYF
TGTGCCAGCAGCCGCATGATTAGCGGTAGCTCCTACGAGCAGTACTTC
>TRBJ2-5|TRBV4-2|.|.
CASSQDSGVQETQYF
TGTGCCAGCAGCCAAGATTCGGGCGTCCAAGAGACCCAGTACTTC
>TRBJ2-5|TRBV29-1|TRBD1|once
CSERDRAFRKQYF
TGCAGCGAGAGGGACAGAGCTTTTAGGAAGCAGTACTTC
>TRBJ2-5|TRBV6-2/TRBV6-3|.|.
CASSFGSEYQETQYF
TGTGCCAGCAGTTTTGGTAGCGAGTACCAAGAGACCCAGTACTTC
>TRBJ2-7|TRBV5-5|.|few
CASSLLSTGRYEQYF
TGTGCCAGCAGCCTCCTAAGTACCGGGAGATACGAGCAGTACTTC
>TRBJ2-1|TRBV24-1|TRBD2|.
CATSLSGGYNEQFF
TGTGCCACCAGTTTGAGCGGGGGTTACAATGAGCAGTTCTTC
>TRBJ1-5|TRBV7-2|.|few
CASSLAGGDNQPQHF
TGTGCCAGCAGCTTAGCTGGCGGGGACAATCAGCCCCAGCATTTT
>TRBJ2-5|TRBV20-1|.|.
CSARDSRAETQYF
TGCAGTGCTAGAGATAGTCGAGCGGAGACCCAGTACTTC
>TRBJ2-5|TRBV29-1|.|few
CSVNLRGLETQYF
TGCAGCGTGAACCTCCGAGGTCTGGAGACCCAGTACTTC
>TRBJ2-2|TRBV13|.|once
CASRGRNSSTGELFF
TGTGCCAGCAGAGGACGGAACTCGAGCACCGGGGAGCTGTTTTTT
>TRBJ2-5|TRBV6-6|TRBD2|many
CASSTRTSGRAETQYF
TGTGCCAGCAGTACCCGCACTAGCGGGAGAGCAGAGACCCAGTACTTC
>TRBJ2-3|TRBV12-3/TRBV12-4|TRBD2|few
CASSLGTSGRGNTQYF
TGTGCCAGCAGCCTGGGGACTAGCGGGAGGGGAAATACGCAGTATTTT
>TRBJ2-7|TRBV5-1|TRBD2|many
CASSLLSAGELFEQYF
TGCGCCAGCAGCTTGCTATCCGCGGGAGAGTTGTTCGAGCAGTACTTC
>TRBJ2-1|TRBV9|.|.
CASSNSGSGPYNEQFF
TGTGCCAGCAGTAACTCAGGGTCAGGCCCCTACAATGAGCAGTTCTTC
>TRBJ1-2|TRBV15|.|few
CATSRDSAHYGYTF
TGTGCCACCAGCAGAGATTCCGCTCACTATGGCTACACCTTC
>TRBJ2-1|TRBV3-1|TRBD2|.
CASSQNLAGVGSEQFF
TGTGCCAGCAGCCAGAATCTAGCGGGAGTAGGGAGTGAGCAGTTCTTC
>TRBJ2-2|TRBV29-1|.|.
CSVEGQVGGELFF
TGCAGCGTTGAAGGACAGGTTGGCGGGGAGCTGTTTTTT
>TRBJ1-4|TRBV24-1|.|.
CATSDPGRDTEKLFF
TGTGCCACCAGTGACCCCGGGAGAGACACCGAAAAACTGTTTTTT
>TRBJ2-7|TRBV6-1|.|.
CASSPSRGAQSHEQYF
TGTGCCAGCAGTCCCAGTAGAGGGGCTCAATCGCACGAGCAGTACTTC
>TRBJ2-1|TRBV7-7|TRBD2|few
CASSLTSGVDNEQFF
TGTGCTAGCAGCCTTACTAGCGGGGTAGACAATGAGCAGTTCTTC
>TRBJ2-7|TRBV20-1|TRBD2|many
CSARGPSGTREQYF
TGCAGTGCTAGAGGCCCTAGCGGGACTAGAGAGCAGTACTTC
>TRBJ2-7|TRBV20-1|TRBD1|.
CSARPGTGGYEQYF
TGCAGTGCCCGACCCGGGACAGGGGGCTACGAGCAGTACTTC
>TRBJ2-7|TRBV6-6|TRBD1|.
CASSAQGQMEQYF
TGTGCCAGCAGTGCCCAGGGACAGATGGAGCAGTACTTC
>TRBJ2-7|TRBV28|.|few
CASGTQYEQYF
TGTGCCAGCGGGACTCAGTACGAGCAGTACTTC
>TRBJ1-5|TRBV19|.|.
CASSMGGMGQPQHF
TGTGCCAGTAGTATGGGGGGGATGGGTCAGCCCCAGCATTTT
>TRBJ1-4|TRBV6-5|TRBD1|.
CASSYSPGGNEKLFF
TGTGCCAGCAGTTACTCGCCAGGGGGGAATGAAAAACTGTTTTTT
>TRBJ2-3|TRBV2|TRBD2|.
CASSSGLAGSSDTQYF
TGTGCCAGCAGTTCAGGACTAGCGGGATCTTCAGATACGCAGTATTTT
>TRBJ2-1|TRBV5-4|TRBD2|few
CASSPQGLAGEPGHNEQFF
TGTGCCAGCAGCCCCCAAGGACTAGCGGGAGAGCCTGGCCACAATGAGCAGTTCTTC
>TRBJ2-5|TRBV2|.|few
CASSESKTQYF
TGTGCCAGCAGTGAGTCGAAGACCCAGTACTTC
>TRBJ2-7|TRBV20-1|TRBD2|.
CSARDSGVGYEQYF
TGCAGTGCTAGAGATAGCGGGGTTGGCTACGAGCAGTACTTC
>TRBJ2-2|TRBV6-1|.|.
CASSEGGGPGELFF
TGTGCCAGCAGTGAAGGTGGGGGCCCCGGGGAGCTGTTTTTT
>TRBJ2-2|TRBV30|TRBD2|.
CAWSVIPSGSKVPGELFF
TGTGCCTGGAGTGTAATCCCTAGCGGGAGTAAGGTGCCCGGGGAGCTGTTTTTT
>TRBJ2-1|TRBV6-2/TRBV6-3|TRBD1|few
CASSRGQGRNEQFF
TGTGCCAGCAGTCGGGGACAGGGGCGGAATGAGCAGTTCTTC
>TRBJ2-5|TRBV18|.|few
CASSPTGVGETQYF
TGTGCCAGCTCACCAACGGGAGTAGGAGAGACCCAGTACTTC
>TRBJ2-1|TRBV20-1|.|.
CSARESRSAGSYNEQFF
TGCAGTGCTAGAGAGAGCCGGTCCGCGGGCTCCTACAATGAGCAGTTCTTC
>TRBJ2-7|TRBV28|TRBD2|.
CASSLTAGGYEQYF
TGTGCCAGCAGTTTAACAGCGGGAGGCTACGAGCAGTACTTC